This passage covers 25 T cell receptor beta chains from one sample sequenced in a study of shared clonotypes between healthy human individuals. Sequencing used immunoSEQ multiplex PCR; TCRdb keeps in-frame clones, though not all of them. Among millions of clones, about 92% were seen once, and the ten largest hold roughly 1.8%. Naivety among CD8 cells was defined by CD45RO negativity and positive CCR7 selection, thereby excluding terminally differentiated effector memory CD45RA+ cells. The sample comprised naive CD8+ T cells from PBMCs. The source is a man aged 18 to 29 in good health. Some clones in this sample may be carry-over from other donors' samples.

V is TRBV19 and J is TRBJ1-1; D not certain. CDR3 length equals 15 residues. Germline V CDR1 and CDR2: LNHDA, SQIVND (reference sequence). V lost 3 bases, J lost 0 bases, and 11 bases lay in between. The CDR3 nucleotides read TGTGCCAGTAGTATCCCATACGGGGTGAACACTGAAGCTTTCTTT. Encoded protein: CASSIPYGVNTEAFF.

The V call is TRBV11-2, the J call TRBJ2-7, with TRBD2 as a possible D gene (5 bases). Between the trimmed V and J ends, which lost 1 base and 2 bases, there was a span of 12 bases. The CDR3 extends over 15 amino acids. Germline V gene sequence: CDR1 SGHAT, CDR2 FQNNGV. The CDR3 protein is CASSLASGPAYEQYF. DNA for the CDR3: TGTGCCAGCAGCTTAGCCAGCGGTCCCGCCTACGAGCAGTACTTC.

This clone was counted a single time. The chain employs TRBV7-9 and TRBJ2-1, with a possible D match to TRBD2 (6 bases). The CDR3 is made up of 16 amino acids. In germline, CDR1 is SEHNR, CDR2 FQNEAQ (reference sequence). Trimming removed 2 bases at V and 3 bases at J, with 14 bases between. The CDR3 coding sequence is TGTGCCAGCAGCTTACGAGGAGGGGCAGTCTACAATGAGCAGTTCTTC. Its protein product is CASSLRGGAVYNEQFF.

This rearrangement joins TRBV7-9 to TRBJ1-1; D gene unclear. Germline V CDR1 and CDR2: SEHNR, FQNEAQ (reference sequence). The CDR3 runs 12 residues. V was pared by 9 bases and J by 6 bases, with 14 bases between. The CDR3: CASSEAGAEAFF. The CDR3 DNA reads TGTGCCAGTTCGGAGGCGGGTGCTGAAGCTTTCTTT.

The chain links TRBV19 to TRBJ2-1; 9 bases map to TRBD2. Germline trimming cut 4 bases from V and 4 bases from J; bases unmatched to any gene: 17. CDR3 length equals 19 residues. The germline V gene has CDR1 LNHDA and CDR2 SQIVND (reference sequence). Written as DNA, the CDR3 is TGTGCCAGTAGTAGCTTTGGGGGCATAGCGGGAGCGGATTACAATGAGCAGTTCTTC. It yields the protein CASSSFGGIAGADYNEQFF. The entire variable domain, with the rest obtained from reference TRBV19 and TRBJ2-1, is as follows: DGGITQSPKYLFRKEGQNVTLSCEQNLNHDAMYWYRQDPGQGLRLIYYSQIVNDFQKGDIAEGYSVSREKKESFPLTVTSAQKNPTAFYLCASSSFGGIAGADYNEQFFGPGTRLTVL.

The CDR3 loop is CASSLGPSSYEQYF. In DNA, the CDR3 is TGTGCCAGCAGCTTAGGGCCGAGCTCCTACGAGCAGTACTTC. V usage is TRBV7-6 and J usage is TRBJ2-7; D is unclear. Germline-derived CDR1 and CDR2 are SGHVS and FNYEAQ. The V and J ends lost 1 base and 0 bases respectively, with 7 bases between them. The length of the CDR3 is 14 residues.

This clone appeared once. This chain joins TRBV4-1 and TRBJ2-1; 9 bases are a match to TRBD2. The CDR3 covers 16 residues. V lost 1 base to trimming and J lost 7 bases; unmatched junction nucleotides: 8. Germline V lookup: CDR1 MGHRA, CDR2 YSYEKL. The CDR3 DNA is TGCGCCAGCAGCCAAGTACGCGGGAGGGCCTTAAATGAGCAGTTCTTC. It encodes CASSQVRGRALNEQFF.

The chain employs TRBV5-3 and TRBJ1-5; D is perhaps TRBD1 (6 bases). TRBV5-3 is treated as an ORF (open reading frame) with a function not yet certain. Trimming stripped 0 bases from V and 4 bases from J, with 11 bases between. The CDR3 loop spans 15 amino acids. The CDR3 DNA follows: TGTGCCAGAAGCTTGGTGGCAGGGGCAAATCAGCCCCAGCATTTT. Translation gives CARSLVAGANQPQHF.

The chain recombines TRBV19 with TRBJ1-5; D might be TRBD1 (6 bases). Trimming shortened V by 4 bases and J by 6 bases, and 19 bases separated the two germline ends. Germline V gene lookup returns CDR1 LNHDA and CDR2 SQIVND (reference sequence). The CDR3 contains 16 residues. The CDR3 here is CASSTVKRTATQPQHF. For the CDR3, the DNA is TGTGCCAGTAGTACCGTAAAAAGGACAGCCACTCAGCCCCAGCATTTT.

CDR3 coding DNA: TGTGCCAGCAGCAATACTCTGGGACTGAAGTACGATGAGCAGTTCTTC. Protein sequence: CASSNTLGLKYDEQFF. This chain uses TRBV13 with TRBJ2-1; a weak D match, TRBD2 (6 bases). The germline gives CDR1 PRHDT, CDR2 FYEKMQ (reference sequence). This CDR3 is built from 16 residues. Deletions cut 5 bases from V and 8 bases from J, with 22 bases between.

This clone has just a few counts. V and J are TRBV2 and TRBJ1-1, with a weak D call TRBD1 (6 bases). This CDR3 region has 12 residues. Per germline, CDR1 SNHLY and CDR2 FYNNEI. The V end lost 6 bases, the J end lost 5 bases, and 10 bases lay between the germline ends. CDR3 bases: TGTGCCAGCAGCGATCAGGGGACTGAAGCTTTCTTT. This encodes CASSDQGTEAFF.

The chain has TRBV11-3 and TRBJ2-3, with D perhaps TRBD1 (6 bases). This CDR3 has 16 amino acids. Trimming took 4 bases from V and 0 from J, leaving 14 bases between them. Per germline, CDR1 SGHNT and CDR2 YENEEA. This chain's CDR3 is CASSYFRGESTDTQYF. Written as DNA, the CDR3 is TGTGCCAGCAGCTACTTCAGGGGCGAAAGCACAGATACGCAGTATTTT.

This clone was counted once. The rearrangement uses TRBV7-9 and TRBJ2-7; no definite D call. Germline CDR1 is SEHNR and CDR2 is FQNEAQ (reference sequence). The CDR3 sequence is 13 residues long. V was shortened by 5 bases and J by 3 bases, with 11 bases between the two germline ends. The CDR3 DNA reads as TGTGCCAGCAGCCCTGCCGGATTCTACGAGCAGTACTTC. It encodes CASSPAGFYEQYF. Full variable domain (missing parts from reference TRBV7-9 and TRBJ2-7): DTGVSQNPRHKITKRGQNVTFRCDPISEHNRLYWYRQTLGQGPEFLTYFQNEAQLEKSRLLSDRFSAERPKGSFSTLEIQRTEQGDSAMYLCASSPAGFYEQYFGPGTRLTVT.

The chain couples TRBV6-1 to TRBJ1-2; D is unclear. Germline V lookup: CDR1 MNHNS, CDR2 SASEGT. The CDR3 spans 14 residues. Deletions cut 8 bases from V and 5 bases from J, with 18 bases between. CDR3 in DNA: TGTGCCAGCCTCCCGGGCCCACGGTCATATGGCTACACCTTC. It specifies CASLPGPRSYGYTF.

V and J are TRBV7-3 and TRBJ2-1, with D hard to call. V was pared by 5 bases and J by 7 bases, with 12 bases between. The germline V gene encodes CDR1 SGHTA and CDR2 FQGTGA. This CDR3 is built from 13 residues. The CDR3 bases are TGTGCCAGCAGCCCCCTTTCGCGGAATGAGCAGTTCTTC. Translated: CASSPLSRNEQFF.

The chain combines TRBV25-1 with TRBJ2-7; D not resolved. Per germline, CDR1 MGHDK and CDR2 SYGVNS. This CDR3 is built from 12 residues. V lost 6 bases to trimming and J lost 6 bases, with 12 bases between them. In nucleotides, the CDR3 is TGTGCCAGCAGCTCGGGCCTCTCCGAGCAGTACTTC. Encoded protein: CASSSGLSEQYF.

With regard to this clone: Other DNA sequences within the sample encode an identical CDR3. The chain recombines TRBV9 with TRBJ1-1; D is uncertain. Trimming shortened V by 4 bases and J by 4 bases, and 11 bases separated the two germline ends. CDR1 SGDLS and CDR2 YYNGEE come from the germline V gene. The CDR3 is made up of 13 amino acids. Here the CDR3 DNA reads TGTGCCAGCAGCCCTTCCTCGGGCACTGAAGCTTTCTTT. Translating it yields CASSPSSGTEAFF.

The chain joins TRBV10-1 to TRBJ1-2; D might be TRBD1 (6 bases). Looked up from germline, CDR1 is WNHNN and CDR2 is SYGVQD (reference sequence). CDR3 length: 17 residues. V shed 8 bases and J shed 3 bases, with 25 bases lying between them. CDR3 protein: CASPTGRGGVCDYGYTF. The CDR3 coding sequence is TGCGCCAGCCCGACGGGCAGGGGAGGGGTATGTGACTATGGCTACACCTTC.

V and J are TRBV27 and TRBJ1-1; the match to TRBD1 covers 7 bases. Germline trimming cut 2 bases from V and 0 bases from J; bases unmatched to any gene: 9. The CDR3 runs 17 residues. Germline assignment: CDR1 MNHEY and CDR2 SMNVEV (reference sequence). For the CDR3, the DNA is TGTGCCAGCAGTTTAAAAGGGGCAGGGGGGATGAACACTGAAGCTTTCTTT. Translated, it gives CASSLKGAGGMNTEAFF.

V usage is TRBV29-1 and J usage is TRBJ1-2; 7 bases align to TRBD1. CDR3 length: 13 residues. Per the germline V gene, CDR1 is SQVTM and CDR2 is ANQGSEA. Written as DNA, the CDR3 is TGCAGTGTGAACAGGGGTAGTATCCCTGGCTACACCTTC. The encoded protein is CSVNRGSIPGYTF.

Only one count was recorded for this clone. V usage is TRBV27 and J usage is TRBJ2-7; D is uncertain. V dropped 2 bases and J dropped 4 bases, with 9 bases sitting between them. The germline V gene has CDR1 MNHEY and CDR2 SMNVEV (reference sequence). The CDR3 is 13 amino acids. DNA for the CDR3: TGTGCCAGCAGTTTACACGGCAGGTACGAGCAGTACTTC. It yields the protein CASSLHGRYEQYF.

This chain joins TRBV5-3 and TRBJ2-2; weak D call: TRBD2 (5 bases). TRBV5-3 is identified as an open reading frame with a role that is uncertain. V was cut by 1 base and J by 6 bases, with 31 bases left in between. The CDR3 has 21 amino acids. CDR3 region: CARSLHQRRTYRTKDAGELFF. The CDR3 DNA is TGTGCCAGAAGCTTGCACCAGAGGAGGACTTATCGAACCAAAGACGCCGGGGAGCTGTTTTTT.

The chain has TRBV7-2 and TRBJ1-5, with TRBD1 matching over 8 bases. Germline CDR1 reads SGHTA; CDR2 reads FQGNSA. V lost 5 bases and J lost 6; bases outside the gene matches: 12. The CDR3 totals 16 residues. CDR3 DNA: TGTGCCAGCAGCCTCGCCGGACAGGGACTCTTTCAGCCCCAGCATTTT. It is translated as CASSLAGQGLFQPQHF.

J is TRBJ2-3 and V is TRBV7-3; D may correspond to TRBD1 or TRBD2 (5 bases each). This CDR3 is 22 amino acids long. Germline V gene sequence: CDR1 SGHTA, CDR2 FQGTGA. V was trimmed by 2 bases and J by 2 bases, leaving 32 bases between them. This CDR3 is CASSLQGGGVWDPIPLTDTQYF. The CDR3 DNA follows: TGTGCCAGCAGCTTACAAGGTGGCGGTGTGTGGGACCCAATACCCCTCACAGATACGCAGTATTTT.

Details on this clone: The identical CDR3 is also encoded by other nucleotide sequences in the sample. The chain's CDR3 is CASSQDPSNQPQHF. The CDR3, as DNA: TGCGCCAGCAGCCAAGATCCAAGCAATCAGCCCCAGCATTTT. The rearrangement uses TRBV4-3 and TRBJ1-5; D not certain. Trimming cost V 0 bases and J 1 base, with 4 bases left between them. The CDR3 extends over 14 amino acids. From germline, CDR1 is LGHNA and CDR2 YSLEER.